These 2 T cell receptor beta chains originate from one sample sequenced in a study of cytomegalovirus exposure and HLA in healthy donors. The PCR was carried out with 60 Vbeta primers and 13 Jbeta primers. Repertoires were generated with immunoSEQ multiplex PCR, while TCRdb's copy carries only in-frame clones and drops some. Here the sample spans around 170,000 clones, around 77% being singletons. The sample was PBMCs. The receptors come from a woman aged 45-65 years in good health and CMV-seropositive.

The rearrangement links TRBV5-6 to TRBJ2-1, with D tentatively TRBD2 (6 bases). Germline CDR1 is SGHDT and CDR2 is YYEEEE. This CDR3 comprises 14 residues. The germline V and J ends were trimmed by 0 bases and 8 bases, with 12 bases remaining between them. This CDR3 reads CASSLGGRFDEQFF. In nucleotides, the CDR3 is TGTGCCAGCAGCTTGGGTGGGAGGTTCGATGAGCAGTTCTTC.

For this clone: Other nucleotide sequences from this sample produce the same CDR3. The chain employs TRBV6-6 and TRBJ2-5; TRBD1 is a possible D gene (5 bases). Germline CDR1 reads MNHNY; CDR2 reads SVGAGI (reference sequence). The CDR3 is 15 amino acids. V dropped 2 bases and J dropped 4 bases, with 14 bases sitting between them. The CDR3 region is CASSYRQGVRETQYF. The CDR3 nucleotides are TGTGCCAGCAGTTACCGGCAGGGCGTGCGAGAGACCCAGTACTTC.